Listed below are T cell receptor beta chains from one sample, sequenced in a study of blood T cell repertoires in COVID-19. The data were produced by immunoSEQ multiplex PCR, yet TCRdb's version contains in-frame clones alone and is incomplete. The table records some 70,000 clones, 85% of them present only once. Sequencing was performed on peripheral blood. Source of these receptors: a man at least 80 years old with acute or convalescent COVID-19. Both conserved end residues are part of each CDR3. Each record gives: clone size, J gene, V gene, CDR3 protein. For some rows the clone size is stated as once, few or many, or as a class when expanded; others skip it.

size: .; J: TRBJ2-3; V: TRBV5-1; CDR3: CASSLPGGFGTDTQYF
size: once; J: TRBJ2-2; V: TRBV4-3; CDR3: CASSSRGGGTGELFF
size: few; J: TRBJ2-2; V: TRBV5-1; CDR3: CASSLAYRRGTGELFF
size: .; J: TRBJ2-5; V: TRBV24-1; CDR3: CATSGGRETQYF
size: once; J: TRBJ1-1; V: TRBV30; CDR3: CAWSVRGGGRTEAFF
size: .; J: TRBJ2-3; V: TRBV24-1; CDR3: CATSDDLTDTQYF
size: .; J: TRBJ2-2; V: TRBV28; CDR3: CASSLGRTVANTGELFF
size: .; J: TRBJ1-6; V: TRBV30; CDR3: CAWTLALSSPLHF
size: .; J: TRBJ2-7; V: TRBV5-1; CDR3: CASSPGLRASYEQYF
size: .; J: TRBJ2-7; V: TRBV25-1; CDR3: CASSEYRWQGASYEQYF
size: .; J: TRBJ1-1; V: TRBV3-1/TRBV3-2; CDR3: CASSTGGVNTEAFF
size: .; J: TRBJ2-2; V: TRBV6-5; CDR3: CATTVTNTGELFF
size: .; J: TRBJ2-3; V: TRBV18; CDR3: CASSPQLTSGTQYF